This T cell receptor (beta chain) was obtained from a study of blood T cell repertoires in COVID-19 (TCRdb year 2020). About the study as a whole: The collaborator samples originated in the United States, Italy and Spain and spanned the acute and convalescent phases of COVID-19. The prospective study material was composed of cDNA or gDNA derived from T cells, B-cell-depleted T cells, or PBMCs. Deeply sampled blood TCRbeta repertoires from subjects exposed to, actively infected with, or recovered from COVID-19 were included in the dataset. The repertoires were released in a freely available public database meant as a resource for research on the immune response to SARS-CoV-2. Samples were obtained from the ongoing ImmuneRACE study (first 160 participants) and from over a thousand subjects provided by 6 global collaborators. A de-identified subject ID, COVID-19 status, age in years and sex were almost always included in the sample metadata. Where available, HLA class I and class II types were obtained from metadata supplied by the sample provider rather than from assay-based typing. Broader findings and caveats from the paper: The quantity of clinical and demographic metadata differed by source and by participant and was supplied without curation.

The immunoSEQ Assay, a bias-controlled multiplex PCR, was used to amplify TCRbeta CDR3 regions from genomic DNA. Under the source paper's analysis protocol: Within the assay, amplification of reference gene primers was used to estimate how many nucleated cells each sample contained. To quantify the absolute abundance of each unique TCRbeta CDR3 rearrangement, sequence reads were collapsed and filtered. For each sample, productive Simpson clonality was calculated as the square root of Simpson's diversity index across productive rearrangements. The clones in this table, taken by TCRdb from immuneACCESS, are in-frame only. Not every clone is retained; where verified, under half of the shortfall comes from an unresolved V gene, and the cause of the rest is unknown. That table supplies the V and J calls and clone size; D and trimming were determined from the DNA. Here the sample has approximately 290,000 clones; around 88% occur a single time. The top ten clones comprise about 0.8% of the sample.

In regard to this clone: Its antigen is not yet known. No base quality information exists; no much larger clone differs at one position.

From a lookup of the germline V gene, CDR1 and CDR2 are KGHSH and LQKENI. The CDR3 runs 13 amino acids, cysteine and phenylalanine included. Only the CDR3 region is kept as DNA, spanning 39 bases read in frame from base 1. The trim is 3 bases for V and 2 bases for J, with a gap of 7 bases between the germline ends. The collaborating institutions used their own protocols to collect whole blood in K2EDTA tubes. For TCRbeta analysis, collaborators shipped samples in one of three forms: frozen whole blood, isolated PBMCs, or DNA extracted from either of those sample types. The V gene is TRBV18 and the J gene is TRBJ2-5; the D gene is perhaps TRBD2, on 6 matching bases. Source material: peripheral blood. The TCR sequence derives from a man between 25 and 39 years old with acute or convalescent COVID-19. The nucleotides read TGTGCCAGCTCACCCCGGGAGCAAGAGACCCAGTACTTC. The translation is CASSPREQETQYF.